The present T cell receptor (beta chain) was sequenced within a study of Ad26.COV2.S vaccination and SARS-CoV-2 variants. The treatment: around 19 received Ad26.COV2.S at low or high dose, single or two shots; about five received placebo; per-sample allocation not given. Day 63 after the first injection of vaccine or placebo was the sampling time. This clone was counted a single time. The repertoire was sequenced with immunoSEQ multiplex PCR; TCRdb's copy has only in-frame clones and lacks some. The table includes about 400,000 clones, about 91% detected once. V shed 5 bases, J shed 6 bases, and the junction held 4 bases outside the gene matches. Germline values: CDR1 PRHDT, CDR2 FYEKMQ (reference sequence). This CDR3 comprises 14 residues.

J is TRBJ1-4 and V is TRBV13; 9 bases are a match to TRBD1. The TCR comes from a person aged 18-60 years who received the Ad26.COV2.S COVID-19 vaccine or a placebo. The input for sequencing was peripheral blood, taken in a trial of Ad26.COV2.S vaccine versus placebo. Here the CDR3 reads CASSRGQGDEKLFF. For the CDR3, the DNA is TGTGCCAGCAGCCGGGGACAGGGTGATGAAAAACTGTTTTTT.